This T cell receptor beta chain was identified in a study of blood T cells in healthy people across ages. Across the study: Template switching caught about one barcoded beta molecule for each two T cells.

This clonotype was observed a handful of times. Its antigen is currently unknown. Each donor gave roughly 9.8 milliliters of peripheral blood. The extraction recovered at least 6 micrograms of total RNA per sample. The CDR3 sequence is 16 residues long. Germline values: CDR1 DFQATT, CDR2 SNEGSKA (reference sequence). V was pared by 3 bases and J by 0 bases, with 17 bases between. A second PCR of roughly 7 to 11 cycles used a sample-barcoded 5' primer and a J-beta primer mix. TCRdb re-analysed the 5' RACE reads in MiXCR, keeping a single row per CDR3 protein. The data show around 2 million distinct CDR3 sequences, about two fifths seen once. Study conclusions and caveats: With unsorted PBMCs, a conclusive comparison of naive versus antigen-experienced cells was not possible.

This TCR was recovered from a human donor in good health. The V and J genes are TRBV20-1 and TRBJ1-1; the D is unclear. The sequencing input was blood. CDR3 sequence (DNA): TGCAGTGCTAGCGCGGGGTCACTGCTCATGAACACTGAAGCTTTCTTT. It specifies CSASAGSLLMNTEAFF.